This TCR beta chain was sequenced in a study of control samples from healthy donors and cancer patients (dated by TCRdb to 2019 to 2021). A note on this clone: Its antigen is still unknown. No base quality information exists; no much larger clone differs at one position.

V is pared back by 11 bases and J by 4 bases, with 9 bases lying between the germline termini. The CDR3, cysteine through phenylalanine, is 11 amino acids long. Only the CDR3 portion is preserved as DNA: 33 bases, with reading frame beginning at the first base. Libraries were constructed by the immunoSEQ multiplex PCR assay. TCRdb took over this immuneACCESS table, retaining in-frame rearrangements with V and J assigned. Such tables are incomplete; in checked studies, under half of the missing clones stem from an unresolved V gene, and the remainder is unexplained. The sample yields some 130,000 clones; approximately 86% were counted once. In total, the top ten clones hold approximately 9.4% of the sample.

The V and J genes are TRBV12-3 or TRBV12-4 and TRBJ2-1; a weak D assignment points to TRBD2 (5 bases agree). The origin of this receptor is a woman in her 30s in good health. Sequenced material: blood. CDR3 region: CAEGSYNEQFF. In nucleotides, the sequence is TGTGCCGAGGGCAGTTACAATGAGCAGTTCTTC.